One T cell receptor (beta chain) is described in this entry. Its antigen target is currently unknown. Nothing much larger sits one base from this clone, and base qualities are not available. This sample was taken from a study of blood T cell repertoires in COVID-19 (dated by TCRdb to the early 2020s). About the investigation overall: The collaborator samples originated in the United States, Italy and Spain and spanned the acute and convalescent phases of COVID-19. Sample metadata almost always included a de-identified subject ID, COVID-19 status, age in years and sex. Subjects who had been exposed to COVID-19, were actively infected with it, or had recovered from it provided the deeply sampled blood TCRbeta repertoires that made up the dataset. The material from the prospective study consisted of cDNA or gDNA derived from T cells, B-cell-depleted T cells, or PBMCs. Samples came from the ongoing ImmuneRACE study (first 160 participants) plus 1,254 subjects from 6 global collaborators. Where HLA class I and class II types were available, the types were taken from metadata supplied by the sample provider, not from assay-based typing. The repertoires were released in a freely available public database meant as a resource for research on the immune response to SARS-CoV-2.

From the cysteine up to the phenylalanine, the CDR3 has a length of 12 residues. Kept here is only the CDR3 DNA, which spans 36 bases and is read in frame from base 1. Trimming removed 8 bases from V and 3 bases from J; the gene matches leave 2 bases unexplained. Per the germline V gene, SQVTM is the CDR1 and ANQGSEA is the CDR2. The investigation overall reported the following: The amount of clinical and demographic metadata varied by source and participant and was provided uncurated.

TCRbeta CDR3 regions were amplified from genomic DNA by means of the immunoSEQ Assay, a bias-controlled multiplex PCR. The authors processed their data as follows. The number of nucleated cells in each sample was estimated from the amplification of reference gene primers within the assay. To quantify the absolute abundance of each unique TCRbeta CDR3 rearrangement, sequence reads were collapsed and filtered. For each sample, productive Simpson clonality was calculated as the square root of Simpson's diversity index across productive rearrangements. TCRdb retrieved this table from immuneACCESS and kept in-frame rearrangements only. Not all clones are present; in checked studies, unresolved V genes account for under half, and no reason is known for the remainder. For V, J and clone size, that table is used; D and trimming come from the DNA. The sample table shows about 310,000 clones, and 85% to 90% are seen once. The ten largest account for 2.5% to 3% of the sample.

One collaborating source in Seattle enrolled patients during active infection and followed them longitudinally through the course of disease. Whole blood was collected in K2EDTA tubes by collaborating institutions according to the institutions' own protocols. For TCRbeta analysis, collaborators shipped samples as frozen whole blood, isolated PBMCs, or DNA extracted from either of those sample types. Material: peripheral blood. The chain is assembled from TRBV29-1 and TRBJ1-1, and 11 bases in between align with TRBD1. This TCR derives from a woman between 25 and 40 years old with COVID-19, enrolled during active disease. The nucleotide sequence is TGCAGCACGGGACAGGGGGACACTGAAGCTTTCTTT. Translated, this gives CSTGQGDTEAFF.